The 30 T cell receptor beta chains in this list originate from one sample, sequenced in a study of cytomegalovirus exposure and HLA in healthy donors. 13 Jbeta primers and 60 Vbeta primers were used for the PCR. The repertoire was sequenced with immunoSEQ multiplex PCR; TCRdb's copy has only in-frame clones and lacks some. The profile shows roughly 88,000 clones, around 70% of them singletons. Sample: PBMCs. These receptors all stem from a man aged 45-60 years in good health and CMV-seronegative.

This rearrangement joins TRBV7-9 to TRBJ2-5, with TRBD1 identical over 8 bases. The junction had 5 bases not matched to a gene; V was cut back by 1 base and J by 4 bases. This CDR3 is built from 15 residues. The germline V gene has CDR1 SEHNR and CDR2 FQNEAQ (reference sequence). CDR3 nucleotide sequence: TGTGCCAGCAGCTTAGGAGGGACAGGACGAGAGACCCAGTACTTC. Its translation is CASSLGGTGRETQYF.

The J gene is TRBJ1-6, the V gene TRBV5-1; 7 bases are a match to TRBD1. The trim removed 4 bases at V and 4 bases at J, leaving 5 bases unmatched. Per the germline V gene, CDR1 is SGHRS and CDR2 is YFSETQ. CDR3 length equals 15 residues. The CDR3 protein is CASSPGTVYNSPLHF. In DNA, the CDR3 is TGCGCCAGCAGCCCTGGGACAGTTTATAATTCACCCCTCCACTTT.

This clone was observed a single time. The chain couples TRBV5-1 to TRBJ2-5, with D maybe TRBD2 (5 bases). This CDR3 region has 16 residues. The germline V and J ends were trimmed by 5 bases and 5 bases, with 22 bases remaining between them. Looked up from germline, CDR1 is SGHRS and CDR2 is YFSETQ. As DNA, the CDR3 is TGCGCCAGCAGTAGTGACGCGACTACCGTGGGGGAGACCCAGTACTTC. Amino acid sequence: CASSSDATTVGETQYF.

A remark on this clone: The same CDR3 is also encoded by other DNA sequences in this sample. The rearrangement joins TRBV30 to TRBJ1-1; maybe TRBD1 (5 bases). V lost 6 bases to trimming and J lost 6 bases, with 14 bases between them. Germline CDR1 and CDR2: GTSNPN and SVGIG (reference sequence). The CDR3 sequence is 12 residues long. The CDR3 protein is CACSRQYAEAFF. CDR3 bases: TGTGCCTGCTCCCGACAGTACGCTGAAGCTTTCTTT. The variable domain in full, completed from reference TRBV30 and TRBJ1-1, reads SQTIHQWPATLVQPVGSPLSLECTVEGTSNPNLYWYRQAAGRGLQLLFYSVGIGQISSEVPQNLSASRPQDRQFILSSKKLLLSDSGFYLCACSRQYAEAFFGQGTRLTVV.

The CDR3 region has the DNA TGTGCCAGCAGTGTAGAGGGATCTCAGCCCCAGCATTTT. Translating it yields CASSVEGSQPQHF. The chain uses TRBV6-1 and TRBJ1-5; the D is unclear. Trimming took 4 bases from V and 6 from J, leaving 10 bases between them. This CDR3 is built from 13 residues. Germline lookup yields CDR1 MNHNS and CDR2 SASEGT.

The chain couples TRBV4-3 to TRBJ2-1; 10 bases match TRBD2. The germline CDR1 and CDR2 sequences are LGHNA and YSLEER. CDR3 length: 15 amino acids. With V trimmed by 1 base and J by 6 bases, 3 bases remained unmatched. As DNA, the CDR3 is TGCGCCAGCAGCCAAGGAGCTAGCGGGAGCAATGAGCAGTTCTTC. This translates into CASSQGASGSNEQFF.

This clone occurred a few times. The chain's CDR3 is CASSPAGTGYGGELFF. The CDR3 bases are TGCGCCAGCAGCCCAGCGGGGACAGGGTACGGCGGGGAGCTGTTTTTT. V usage is TRBV5-1 and J usage is TRBJ2-2, with 9 bases lining up with TRBD1. Per the germline V gene, CDR1 is SGHRS and CDR2 is YFSETQ. Trimming cost V 4 bases and J 7 bases; bases outside gene matches: 11. The length of the CDR3 is 16 residues.

The V gene is TRBV5-1, the J gene TRBJ1-1; 8 positions agree with TRBD1. The J segment lost 4 bases and the V segment lost 3 bases, leaving 2 bases of the junction unmatched. CDR1 is SGHRS and CDR2 is YFSETQ in the germline V gene. There are 13 residues in the CDR3. CDR3 region: CASSSTGGTEAFF. CDR3 bases: TGCGCCAGCAGCTCCACAGGGGGCACTGAAGCTTTCTTT.

For the CDR3, the DNA is TGCGCCAGCAGCCCCACTTTAAATCAGCCCCAGCATTTT. Translated: CASSPTLNQPQHF. The chain recombines TRBV4-3 with TRBJ1-5; D gene uncertain. The V end lost 4 bases, the J end lost 4 bases, and 8 bases lay between the germline ends. Germline V lookup: CDR1 LGHNA, CDR2 YSLEER. This CDR3 region has 13 residues.

This clone was counted a single time. The gene calls are TRBV13 and TRBJ2-1; the match to TRBD2 covers 8 bases. Germline assignment: CDR1 PRHDT and CDR2 FYEKMQ (reference sequence). V dropped 4 bases and J dropped 4; count of bases not matched to a gene: 9. This CDR3 comprises 16 residues. CDR3 residues: CASSSLGSGTYNEQFF. CDR3 DNA: TGTGCCAGCAGCTCCTTGGGTAGCGGGACTTACAATGAGCAGTTCTTC.

This sequence joins TRBV2 and TRBJ2-1, with no clear D. Germline-derived CDR1 and CDR2 are SNHLY and FYNNEI. V was clipped by 3 bases and J by 6 bases, with 12 bases between them. The length of the CDR3 is 14 residues. CDR3 DNA: TGTGCCAGCAGTGATCCCCGACATCCCAATGAGCAGTTCTTC. It encodes CASSDPRHPNEQFF.

This clone was recorded a few times. The identical CDR3 is also encoded by other nucleotide sequences in the sample. The chain recombines TRBV7-6 with TRBJ1-5; 7 bases map to TRBD1. The CDR3 is made up of 14 amino acids. Germline V gene sequence: CDR1 SGHVS, CDR2 FNYEAQ. Trimming removed 0 bases from V and 7 bases from J; junction bases left unmatched: 3. Written as DNA, the CDR3 is TGTGCCAGCAGCTTAGCGGGGACAGACCAGCCCCAGCATTTT. It is translated as CASSLAGTDQPQHF.

The V gene is TRBV5-4, the J gene TRBJ2-1, with TRBD2 matching over 8 bases. The CDR3 loop spans 15 amino acids. Losses at the gene ends were 0 bases for V and 8 bases for J; bases not matched to a gene: 7. Germline values: CDR1 SGHNT, CDR2 YYREEE (reference sequence). The CDR3 sequence: CASSLGLAGPDEQFF. In nucleotides, the CDR3 is TGTGCCAGCAGCTTGGGGTTAGCGGGACCCGATGAGCAGTTCTTC.

The rearrangement joins TRBV6-8 to TRBJ2-7; 7 bases match TRBD1. V lost 6 bases to trimming and J lost 9 bases; unmatched junction nucleotides: 11. This CDR3 has 13 amino acids. Looked up from germline, CDR1 is MNHGY and CDR2 is SAAAGT. The CDR3 DNA follows: TGTGCCAGCAGGACCAACAAACAGGGGTGGCAGTACGTC. It translates to CASRTNKQGWQYV.

V is TRBV4-1 and J is TRBJ1-2; D unresolved. The V gene's germline CDR1 is MGHRA and CDR2 YSYEKL. The V end was cut by 8 bases, the J end by 6 bases, with 25 bases between. The CDR3 length is 16 residues. The DNA for the CDR3 is TGCGCCAGCGCACCGGGGATCCCTGTAAGAGGCCATGGCTACACCTTC. This sequence encodes CASAPGIPVRGHGYTF.

This sequence joins TRBV2 and TRBJ1-1; TRBD1 matches at 7 bases. The J segment lost 3 bases and the V segment lost 6 bases, leaving 4 bases of the junction unmatched. The CDR3 contains 13 residues. The germline V gene encodes CDR1 SNHLY and CDR2 FYNNEI. This CDR3 is CASRIDRDTEAFF. In DNA, the CDR3 is TGTGCCAGCAGAATAGACAGGGACACTGAAGCTTTCTTT.

The rearrangement joins TRBV7-8 to TRBJ1-4; 7 bases are shared with TRBD1. Germline trimming cut 6 bases from V and 7 bases from J; bases unmatched to any gene: 8. Germline lookup yields CDR1 SGHVS and CDR2 FQNEAQ. This CDR3 spans 14 amino acids. This CDR3 is CASSPDRATEKLFF. CDR3 nucleotide sequence: TGTGCCAGCAGTCCAGACAGGGCTACTGAAAAACTGTTTTTT.

The chain links TRBV5-4 to TRBJ2-1, with D hard to call. CDR1 SGHNT and CDR2 YYREEE come from the germline V gene (reference sequence). Trimming pared 2 bases from V and 8 bases from J, leaving 8 bases between. The CDR3 is 12 amino acids. The CDR3 DNA follows: TGTGCCAGCAGCTTATTTCTCGATGAGCAGTTCTTC. Encoded protein: CASSLFLDEQFF.

This clone was seen only a few times. The chain carries TRBV29-1 and TRBJ2-3; D not certain. There are 13 residues in the CDR3. Trimming left V 6 bases short and J 2 bases short, with 12 bases between. Per germline, CDR1 SQVTM and CDR2 ANQGSEA. The CDR3: CSVFTVNTDTQYF. The CDR3 DNA reads TGCAGCGTCTTTACTGTAAACACAGATACGCAGTATTTT.

This chain links TRBV7-9 with TRBJ1-1; 7 bases fit TRBD1. The CDR3 consists of 14 residues. Per the germline V gene, CDR1 is SEHNR and CDR2 is FQNEAQ (reference sequence). The ends lost 5 bases at V and 6 bases at J; junction bases unmatched: 9. This CDR3 is CASSTTTGFAEAFF. DNA of the CDR3: TGTGCCAGCAGCACGACGACAGGGTTCGCTGAAGCTTTCTTT.

The chain combines TRBV4-3 with TRBJ2-3; no clear D. Trimming removed 0 bases from V and 2 bases from J, with 6 bases in between. The CDR3 is made up of 14 amino acids. Germline CDR1 is LGHNA and CDR2 is YSLEER. This chain's CDR3 is CASSQDLYTDTQYF. For the CDR3, the DNA is TGCGCCAGCAGCCAAGACTTATACACAGATACGCAGTATTTT.

This chain links TRBV9 with TRBJ2-1; 8 bases map to TRBD2. With V trimmed by 0 bases and J by 2 bases, 4 bases remained unmatched. CDR1 is SGDLS and CDR2 is YYNGEE in the germline V gene. The CDR3 covers 16 residues. The CDR3, as DNA: TGTGCCAGCAGCGTAGCTGGGACTAGAACCTACAATGAGCAGTTCTTC. The encoded protein is CASSVAGTRTYNEQFF.

The chain combines TRBV29-1 with TRBJ1-2; 7 bases are a match to TRBD1. The CDR3 consists of 14 residues. Germline V gene data show CDR1 as SQVTM and CDR2 as ANQGSEA. Germline trimming cut 6 bases from V and 4 bases from J; bases unmatched to any gene: 11. The CDR3, as DNA: TGCAGCGTGTCCCCTTCGCGGGACAGCTATGGCTACACCTTC. The encoded protein is CSVSPSRDSYGYTF.

J is TRBJ2-3 and V is TRBV9, with 10 bases lining up with TRBD2. Trimming cost V 1 base and J 0 bases; bases outside gene matches: 14. CDR1 and CDR2 from the germline V gene are SGDLS and YYNGEE. CDR3 length: 20 amino acids. In nucleotides, the CDR3 is TGTGCCAGCAGCGTACCGGTAGGTAGCGGGGGGTACCTTAGCACAGATACGCAGTATTTT. This codes for CASSVPVGSGGYLSTDTQYF.

The chain employs TRBV6-1 and TRBJ2-1; D is ambiguous. Trimming pared 7 bases from V and 3 bases from J, leaving 10 bases between. CDR1 MNHNS and CDR2 SASEGT come from the germline V gene. The CDR3 covers 13 residues. The CDR3 DNA is TGTGCCAGCACCGAAGGAGTCTACAATGAGCAGTTCTTC. Residues: CASTEGVYNEQFF.

The rearrangement uses TRBV4-3 and TRBJ1-6; tentatively, D is TRBD1 (6 bases). The ends were cut back, 1 base at V and 7 bases at J, with 8 bases in the middle. The CDR3 has 14 residues. From germline, CDR1 is LGHNA and CDR2 YSLEER. CDR3: CASSQGGPNSPLHF. CDR3 in DNA: TGCGCCAGCAGCCAAGGGGGGCCGAATTCACCCCTCCACTTT.

CDR3 in DNA: TGTGCCAGCAGCTCCCCCGGGACATACAACACCGGGGAGCTGTTTTTT. Translated: CASSSPGTYNTGELFF. The V and J genes are TRBV28 and TRBJ2-2; D might be TRBD1 (6 bases). The CDR3 consists of 16 residues. Germline V gives CDR1 MDHEN, CDR2 SYDVKM. V lost 6 bases and J lost 2, with 16 bases in between.

The chain carries TRBV7-6 and TRBJ1-4, with 8 bases fitting TRBD1. This CDR3 region has 14 residues. Germline trimming cut 4 bases from V and 7 bases from J; bases unmatched to any gene: 5. In germline, CDR1 is SGHVS, CDR2 FNYEAQ. The CDR3: CASSSMTGVEKLFF. The CDR3 DNA is TGTGCCAGCAGCTCGATGACAGGGGTTGAAAAACTGTTTTTT.

This clone was observed a few times. The rearrangement joins TRBV7-8 to TRBJ2-7; 13 nucleotides agree with TRBD2. This CDR3 is 15 amino acids long. Germline values: CDR1 SGHVS, CDR2 FQNEAQ. The junction had 2 bases not matched to a gene; V was cut back by 3 bases and J by 3 bases. DNA for the CDR3: TGTGCCAGCAGCTTTGGACTAGCGGGAGACTACGAGCAGTACTTC. Protein product: CASSFGLAGDYEQYF. Full variable domain (rest looked up from reference TRBV7-8 and TRBJ2-7): GAGVSQSPRYKVAKRGQDVALRCDPISGHVSLFWYQQALGQGPEFLTYFQNEAQLDKSGLPSDRFFAERPEGSVSTLKIQRTQQEDSAVYLCASSFGLAGDYEQYFGPGTRLTVT.

This chain joins TRBV5-1 and TRBJ1-5; a possible D gene is TRBD1 (6 bases). The CDR3 covers 14 residues. The V gene lost 0 bases and the J gene lost 6 bases, with 10 bases spanning the gap. Germline assignment: CDR1 SGHRS and CDR2 YFSETQ. The CDR3 sequence: CASSLDGGAQPQHF. The CDR3 DNA follows: TGCGCCAGCAGCTTGGATGGGGGGGCTCAGCCCCAGCATTTT.